This T cell receptor beta chain originates from a study of early T cells in non-severe SARS-CoV-2 infection. Overall study: Sequencing used unsorted whole-blood bulk RNA, so chains lack pairing.

Germline CDR1 MGHRA, CDR2 YSYEKL. The CDR3 has 15 amino acids. Trimming removed 3 bases from V and 6 bases from J, with 17 bases in between. In its sample, this clonotype was seen many times. The target antigen is unknown. Study-wide points: Reliance on VDJdb matching favored anti-spike CD8 responses; private and CD4 specificities were missed.

Unique molecular identifiers were added to individual cDNA molecules. TCRdb itself ran the 5' RACE reads through MiXCR, one entry per CDR3 protein. The table shows tens of thousands of distinct CDR3 sequences, with less than 15% occurring only once. The receptor was derived from an adult who was a healthcare worker with PCR-confirmed SARS-CoV-2 infection or an uninfected control (not recorded which). The material sequenced was whole blood. The chain links TRBV4-1 to TRBJ1-1; the D gene is possibly TRBD1 (6 bases). The DNA of the CDR3 is TGCGCCAGCAGCCACAGAAGAGGGGGTGGAGCTGAAGCTTTCTTT. Translated, it gives CASSHRRGGGAEAFF.